Shown below are 23 T cell receptor beta chains from a single sample sequenced in a study of blood T cell repertoires in COVID-19. Here immunoSEQ multiplex PCR was the method, and the copy in TCRdb shows in-frame clones only, minus some. Of 150,000 to 200,000 clones listed, around nine tenths are singletons. The specimen was peripheral blood. Every receptor here comes from a man between 60 and 75 years old with active or convalescent COVID-19.

V usage is TRBV30 and J usage is TRBJ2-2, with 9 nucleotides matching TRBD1. The CDR3 sequence is 15 residues long. The germline V gene has CDR1 GTSNPN and CDR2 SVGIG (reference sequence). J lost 7 bases, V lost 7 bases, and 13 bases had no gene match. CDR3 region: CAFLSGTGRIGELFF. The CDR3 nucleotides are TGTGCCTTCCTATCCGGGACAGGGCGTATCGGGGAGCTGTTTTTT. The variable domain in full, with the rest retrieved from reference TRBV30 and TRBJ2-2, is SQTIHQWPATLVQPVGSPLSLECTVEGTSNPNLYWYRQAAGRGLQLLFYSVGIGQISSEVPQNLSASRPQDRQFILSSKKLLLSDSGFYLCAFLSGTGRIGELFFGEGSRLTVL.

Here the CDR3 reads CASSFWDRQETQYF. CDR3 nucleotides: TGTGCCAGCAGTTTTTGGGACAGACAAGAGACCCAGTACTTC. The V call is TRBV27, the J call TRBJ2-5; 7 nucleotides match TRBD1. V gave up 3 bases and J gave up 2 bases; unmatched junction bases: 3. Germline V CDR1 and CDR2: MNHEY, SMNVEV (reference sequence). The CDR3 has 14 amino acids.

The CDR3 region is CASSLILNTEAFF. In DNA form, the CDR3 reads TGTGCCAGCAGCTTGATCCTAAACACTGAAGCTTTCTTT. The chain combines TRBV7-9 with TRBJ1-1; D gene unclear. This CDR3 has 13 amino acids. V lost 3 bases, J lost 2 bases, and 7 bases lay in between. The germline gives CDR1 SEHNR, CDR2 FQNEAQ (reference sequence).

V usage is TRBV5-4 and J usage is TRBJ2-5; 8 nucleotides align to TRBD1. Germline V lookup: CDR1 SGHNT, CDR2 YYREEE (reference sequence). With V trimmed by 4 bases and J by 1 base, 6 bases remained unmatched. This CDR3 comprises 15 residues. This chain's CDR3 is CASSPGQGLQETQYF. CDR3 DNA sequence: TGTGCCAGCAGCCCAGGACAGGGCCTCCAAGAGACCCAGTACTTC.

The V call is TRBV10-1, the J call TRBJ2-2; 7 nucleotides agree with TRBD1. Looked up from germline, CDR1 is WNHNN and CDR2 is SYGVQD (reference sequence). This CDR3 contains 14 residues. The V segment lost 7 bases and the J segment 3 bases; nucleotides outside the gene matches: 5. CDR3 sequence reads: CASNLDRDTGELFF. CDR3 nucleotides: TGCGCCAGCAATCTAGACAGGGACACCGGGGAGCTGTTTTTT.

J is TRBJ2-7 and V is TRBV5-1; 9 positions match TRBD2. Germline V gene sequence: CDR1 SGHRS, CDR2 YFSETQ. The J segment lost 0 bases and the V segment lost 4 bases, leaving 5 bases of the junction unmatched. This CDR3 region has 15 residues. The CDR3 DNA reads as TGCGCCAGCAGCCCGACTAGCGGAAGCTCCTACGAGCAGTACTTC. This encodes CASSPTSGSSYEQYF. The full variable domain, completed using reference TRBV5-1 and TRBJ2-7, is KAGVTQTPRYLIKTRGQQVTLSCSPISGHRSVSWYQQTPGQGLQFLFEYFSETQRNKGNFPGRFSGRQFSNSRSEMNVSTLELGDSALYLCASSPTSGSSYEQYFGPGTRLTVT.

The chain joins TRBV19 to TRBJ1-5; TRBD1 matches 7 bases. CDR3 length: 14 residues. CDR1 is LNHDA and CDR2 is SQIVND in the germline V gene (reference sequence). J was trimmed by 4 bases and V by 9 bases; bases with no gene match: 9. The DNA for the CDR3 is TGTGCCAGCGGGGGGGCAGGGGGAAATCAGCCCCAGCATTTT. It specifies CASGGAGGNQPQHF.

A note on this clone: Other DNA sequences in the sample encode the same CDR3. The rearrangement uses TRBV28 and TRBJ1-1; weak D call: TRBD1 (5 bases). Germline V gene lookup returns CDR1 MDHEN and CDR2 SYDVKM. This CDR3 contains 13 residues. The V gene lost 3 bases and the J gene lost 2 bases, with 7 bases spanning the gap. CDR3 sequence: CASSFQGNTEAFF. CDR3 DNA: TGTGCCAGCAGTTTTCAGGGAAACACTGAAGCTTTCTTT.

This chain uses TRBV7-8 with TRBJ1-2, with D perhaps matching TRBD1 (5 bases). V lost 6 bases, J lost 1 base, and 9 bases lay in between. The CDR3 loop spans 13 amino acids. Germline V gene sequence: CDR1 SGHVS, CDR2 FQNEAQ. The CDR3 spells CASRRGSNYGYTF. CDR3 nucleotide sequence: TGTGCCAGCAGAAGGGGCAGTAACTATGGCTACACCTTC.

This sequence joins TRBV5-1 and TRBJ2-2, with 9 nucleotides matching TRBD1. The length of the CDR3 is 15 residues. The germline V gene encodes CDR1 SGHRS and CDR2 YFSETQ. Trimming removed 6 bases from V and 6 bases from J; junction bases left unmatched: 9. The CDR3 is CASNLGQGGSGELFF. Here the CDR3 DNA reads TGCGCCAGCAATTTGGGACAGGGAGGTTCCGGGGAGCTGTTTTTT. Full variable domain (missing parts from reference TRBV5-1 and TRBJ2-2): KAGVTQTPRYLIKTRGQQVTLSCSPISGHRSVSWYQQTPGQGLQFLFEYFSETQRNKGNFPGRFSGRQFSNSRSEMNVSTLELGDSALYLCASNLGQGGSGELFFGEGSRLTVL.

This clone showed up just once. The gene calls are TRBV4-1 and TRBJ2-7; 10 nucleotides line up with TRBD1. The CDR3 is made up of 14 amino acids. The germline V gene encodes CDR1 MGHRA and CDR2 YSYEKL. The trim removed 3 bases at V and 6 bases at J, leaving 5 bases unmatched. CDR3 DNA sequence: TGCGCCAGCAGCCATGCCGGGACAGGGGTCGAGCAGTACTTC. It codes for CASSHAGTGVEQYF.

This clone was recorded a few times. V and J are TRBV27 and TRBJ1-6; TRBD1 is a possible D gene (5 bases). Trimming stripped 6 bases from V and 2 bases from J, with 23 bases between. Germline lookup yields CDR1 MNHEY and CDR2 SMNVEV (reference sequence). This CDR3 has 19 residues. CDR3 loop: CASRGGQIVRATYNSPLHF. CDR3 sequence (DNA): TGTGCCAGCAGAGGTGGACAAATTGTTAGGGCCACCTATAATTCACCCCTCCACTTT.

As to this clone: Other nucleotide sequences in the sample specify the same CDR3. The rearrangement uses TRBV6-5 and TRBJ1-1; no reliable D call. CDR3 length: 13 residues. The germline gives CDR1 MNHEY, CDR2 SVGAGI. Trimming left V 4 bases short and J 1 base short, with 7 bases between. For the CDR3, the DNA is TGTGCCAGCAGTTCCACAGAGAACACTGAAGCTTTCTTT. Its translation is CASSSTENTEAFF.

The J gene is TRBJ1-2, the V gene TRBV3-1 (or the pseudogene TRBV3-2); weak D call: TRBD1 (5 bases). The ends were cut back, 6 bases at V and 5 bases at J, with 25 bases in the middle. Per the germline V gene, CDR1 is LGHDT and CDR2 is YNNKEL (reference sequence). The CDR3 is made up of 17 amino acids. The CDR3 here is CASRHSWGKLNLYGYTF. The CDR3 DNA follows: TGTGCCAGCAGACACTCCTGGGGCAAACTGAACCTGTATGGCTACACCTTC.

Here the CDR3 DNA reads TGCGCCAGCAGCCAAGATCCCAGTGGTCCCTACAATGAGCAGTTCTTC. Translated: CASSQDPSGPYNEQFF. The chain is built from TRBV4-1 and TRBJ2-1; D is unresolved. V lost 0 bases and J 2 bases, leaving 11 bases between the germline ends. Germline CDR1 is MGHRA and CDR2 is YSYEKL. CDR3 size: 16 residues.

The genes are TRBV5-5 and TRBJ1-6, with a tentative D call TRBD1 (5 bases). Germline-derived CDR1 and CDR2 are SGHKS and YYEKEE (reference sequence). With 4 bases removed from V and 7 bases from J, the gap between germline ends came to 12 bases. This CDR3 is built from 14 residues. The CDR3 is CASSPQVGNSPLHF. The CDR3, as DNA: TGTGCCAGCAGCCCACAGGTGGGGAATTCACCCCTCCACTTT.

The chain links TRBV6-5 to TRBJ1-6; no clear D gene. The length of the CDR3 is 15 residues. V lost 6 bases and J 9 bases, leaving 18 bases between the germline ends. Germline V gene lookup returns CDR1 MNHEY and CDR2 SVGAGI. The CDR3 sequence is CASRSEPLTGSPLHF. In DNA, the CDR3 is TGTGCCAGCAGGTCTGAGCCCCTTACGGGTTCACCCCTCCACTTT.

This clone was seen only once. V is TRBV11-2 and J is TRBJ2-7; a weak D match, TRBD1 (6 bases). The CDR3 consists of 15 residues. The germline gives CDR1 SGHAT, CDR2 FQNNGV. The V gene lost 1 base and the J gene lost 2 bases, with 12 bases spanning the gap. CDR3 residues: CASSLGNYRAYEQYF. The CDR3 DNA sequence: TGTGCCAGCAGCTTAGGCAACTACAGGGCCTACGAGCAGTACTTC.

V gene TRBV7-2 combines with J gene TRBJ2-7; tentative D call: TRBD2 (6 bases). CDR1 and CDR2 (germline): SGHTA, FQGNSA. V was pared by 1 base and J by 3 bases, with 13 bases between. This CDR3 region has 15 residues. The CDR3 region has the DNA TGTGCCAGCAGCTTAGGCGGGGACCAATTCTACGAGCAGTACTTC. Translation gives CASSLGGDQFYEQYF.

The CDR3 protein is CASSVPIAGGTDTQYF. The CDR3 nucleotides read TGTGCCAGCAGCGTACCTATAGCGGGGGGCACAGATACGCAGTATTTT. The V gene is TRBV9, the J gene TRBJ2-3; 9 bases are a match to TRBD2. Per the germline V gene, CDR1 is SGDLS and CDR2 is YYNGEE. J lost 1 base, V lost 1 base, and 4 bases had no gene match. The CDR3 is made up of 16 amino acids.

The chain couples TRBV11-2 to TRBJ2-7; D is possibly TRBD1 (5 bases). CDR3 size: 14 residues. V shed 4 bases and J shed 3 bases, with 13 bases lying between them. The germline V gene has CDR1 SGHAT and CDR2 FQNNGV. Here the CDR3 reads CASSSRRDSYEQYF. The CDR3 bases are TGTGCCAGCAGCTCCCGCAGGGATAGCTACGAGCAGTACTTC.

The CDR3 DNA sequence: TGTGCCAGCAGTCGAAGGGGCGAGCGCAATCAGCCCCAGCATTTT. Encoded protein: CASSRRGERNQPQHF. The gene calls are TRBV27 and TRBJ1-5; the D gene is possibly TRBD1 (5 bases). Per the germline V gene, CDR1 is MNHEY and CDR2 is SMNVEV (reference sequence). Trimming left V 5 bases short and J 2 bases short, with 13 bases between. The CDR3 loop spans 15 amino acids.

V and J are TRBV28 and TRBJ1-2, with 7 bases matching TRBD1. The V gene end was trimmed by 6 bases and the J gene end by 3 bases; junction bases not matched to a gene: 7. The CDR3 totals 14 residues. CDR1 and CDR2 from the germline V gene are MDHEN and SYDVKM. The CDR3 sequence is CASRWPGGDYGYTF. CDR3 DNA sequence: TGTGCCAGCAGGTGGCCAGGGGGTGACTATGGCTACACCTTC.